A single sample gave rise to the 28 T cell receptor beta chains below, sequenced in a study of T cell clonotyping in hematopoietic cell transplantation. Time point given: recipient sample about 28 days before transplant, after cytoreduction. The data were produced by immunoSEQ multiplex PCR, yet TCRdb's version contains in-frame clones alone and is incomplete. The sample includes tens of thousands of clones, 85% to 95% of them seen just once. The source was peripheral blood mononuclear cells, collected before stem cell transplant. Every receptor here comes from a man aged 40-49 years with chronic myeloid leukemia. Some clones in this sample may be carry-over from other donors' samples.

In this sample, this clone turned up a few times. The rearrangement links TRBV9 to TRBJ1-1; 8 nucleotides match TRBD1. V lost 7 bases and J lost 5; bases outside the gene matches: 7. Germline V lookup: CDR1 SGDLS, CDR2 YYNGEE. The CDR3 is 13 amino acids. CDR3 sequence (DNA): TGTGCCAGCGGGGCAGGGGGCGAGACTGAAGCTTTCTTT. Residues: CASGAGGETEAFF.

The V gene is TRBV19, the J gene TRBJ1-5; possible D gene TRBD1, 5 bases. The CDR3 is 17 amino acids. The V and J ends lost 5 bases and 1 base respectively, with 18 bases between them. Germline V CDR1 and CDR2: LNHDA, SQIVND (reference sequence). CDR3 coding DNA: TGTGCCAGTAGTCTGAATCACGACTGGGGGAGCAATCAGCCCCAGCATTTT. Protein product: CASSLNHDWGSNQPQHF.

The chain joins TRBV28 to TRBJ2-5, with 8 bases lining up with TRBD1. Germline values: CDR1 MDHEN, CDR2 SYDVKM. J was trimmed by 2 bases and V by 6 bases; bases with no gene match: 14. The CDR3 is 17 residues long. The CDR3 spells CASRPPDRAGSQETQYF. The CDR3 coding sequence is TGTGCCAGCAGACCTCCGGACAGGGCGGGATCTCAAGAGACCCAGTACTTC. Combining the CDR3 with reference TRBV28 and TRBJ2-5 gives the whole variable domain DVKVTQSSRYLVKRTGEKVFLECVQDMDHENMFWYRQDPGLGLRLIYFSYDVKMKEKGDIPEGYSVSREKKERFSLILESASTNQTSMYLCASRPPDRAGSQETQYFGPGTRLLVL.

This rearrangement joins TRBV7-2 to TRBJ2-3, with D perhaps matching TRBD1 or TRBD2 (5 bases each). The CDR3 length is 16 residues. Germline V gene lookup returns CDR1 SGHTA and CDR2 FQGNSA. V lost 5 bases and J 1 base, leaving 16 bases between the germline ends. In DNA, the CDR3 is TGTGCCAGCAGCGCCTCTGGACGGGGACGCACAGATACGCAGTATTTT. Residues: CASSASGRGRTDTQYF.

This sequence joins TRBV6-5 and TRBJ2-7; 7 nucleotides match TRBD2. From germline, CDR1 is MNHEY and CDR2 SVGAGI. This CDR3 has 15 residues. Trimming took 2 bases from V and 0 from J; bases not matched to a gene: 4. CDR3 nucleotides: TGTGCCAGCAGTTACGTGGCGGGGGACTCCTACGAGCAGTACTTC. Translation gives CASSYVAGDSYEQYF.

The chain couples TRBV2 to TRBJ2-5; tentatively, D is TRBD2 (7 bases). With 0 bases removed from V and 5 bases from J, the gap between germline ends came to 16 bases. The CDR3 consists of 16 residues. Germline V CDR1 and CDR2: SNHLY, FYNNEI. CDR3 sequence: CASSEALRGAGETQYF. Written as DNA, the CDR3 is TGTGCCAGCAGTGAAGCGCTTCGGGGGGCTGGTGAGACCCAGTACTTC.

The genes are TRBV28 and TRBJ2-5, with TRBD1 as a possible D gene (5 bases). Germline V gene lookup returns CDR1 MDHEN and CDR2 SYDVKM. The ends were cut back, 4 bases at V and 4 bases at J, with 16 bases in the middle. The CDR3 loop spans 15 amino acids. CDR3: CASSSSGQGRETQYF. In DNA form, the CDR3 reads TGTGCCAGCAGTTCCTCTGGGCAGGGAAGAGAGACCCAGTACTTC. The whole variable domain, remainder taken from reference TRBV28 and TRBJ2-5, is DVKVTQSSRYLVKRTGEKVFLECVQDMDHENMFWYRQDPGLGLRLIYFSYDVKMKEKGDIPEGYSVSREKKERFSLILESASTNQTSMYLCASSSSGQGRETQYFGPGTRLLVL.

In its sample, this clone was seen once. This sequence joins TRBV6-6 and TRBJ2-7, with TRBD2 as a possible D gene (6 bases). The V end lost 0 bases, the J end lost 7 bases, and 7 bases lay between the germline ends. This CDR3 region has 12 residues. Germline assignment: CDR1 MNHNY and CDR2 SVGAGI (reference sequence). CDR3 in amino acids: CASSYSGREQYF. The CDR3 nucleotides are TGTGCCAGCAGTTACTCAGGGAGGGAGCAGTACTTC.

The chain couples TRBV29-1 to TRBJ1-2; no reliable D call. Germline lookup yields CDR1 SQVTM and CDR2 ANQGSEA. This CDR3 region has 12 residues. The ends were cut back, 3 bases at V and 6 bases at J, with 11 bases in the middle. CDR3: CSVDGITDGYTF. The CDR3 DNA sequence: TGCAGCGTTGACGGGATTACGGATGGCTACACCTTC.

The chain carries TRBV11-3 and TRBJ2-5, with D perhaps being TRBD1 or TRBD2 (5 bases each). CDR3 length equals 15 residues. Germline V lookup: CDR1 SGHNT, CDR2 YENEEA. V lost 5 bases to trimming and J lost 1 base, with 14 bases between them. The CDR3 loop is CASSDGTAGQETQYF. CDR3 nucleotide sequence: TGTGCCAGCAGCGACGGGACCGCTGGCCAAGAGACCCAGTACTTC.

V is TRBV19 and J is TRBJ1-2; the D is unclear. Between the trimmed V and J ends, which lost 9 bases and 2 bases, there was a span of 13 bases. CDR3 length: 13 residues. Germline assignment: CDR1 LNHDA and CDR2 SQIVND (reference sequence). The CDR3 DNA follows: TGTGCCAGCCACCCCTTGGGCAACTATGGCTACACCTTC. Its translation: CASHPLGNYGYTF.

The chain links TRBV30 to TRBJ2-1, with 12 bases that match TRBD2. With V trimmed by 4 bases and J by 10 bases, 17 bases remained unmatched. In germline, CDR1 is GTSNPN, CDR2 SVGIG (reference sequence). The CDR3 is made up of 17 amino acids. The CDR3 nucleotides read TGTGCCTGGATTCAGGTGGCTAGCGGGGGGGCCCGACCGGAGCAGTTCTTC. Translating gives CAWIQVASGGARPEQFF.

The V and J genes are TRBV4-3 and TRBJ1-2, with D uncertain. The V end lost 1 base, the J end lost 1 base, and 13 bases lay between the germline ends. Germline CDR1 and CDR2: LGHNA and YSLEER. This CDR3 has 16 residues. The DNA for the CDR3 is TGCGCCAGCAGCCAAGGAGCAGCCAGGCTTAACTATGGCTACACCTTC. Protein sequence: CASSQGAARLNYGYTF.

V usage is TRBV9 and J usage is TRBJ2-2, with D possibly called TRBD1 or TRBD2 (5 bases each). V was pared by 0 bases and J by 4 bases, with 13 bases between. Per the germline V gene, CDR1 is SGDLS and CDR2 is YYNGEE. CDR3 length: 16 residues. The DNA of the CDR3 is TGTGCCAGCAGCGTAGCTACCGGGACCCCCACCGGGGAGCTGTTTTTT. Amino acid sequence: CASSVATGTPTGELFF.

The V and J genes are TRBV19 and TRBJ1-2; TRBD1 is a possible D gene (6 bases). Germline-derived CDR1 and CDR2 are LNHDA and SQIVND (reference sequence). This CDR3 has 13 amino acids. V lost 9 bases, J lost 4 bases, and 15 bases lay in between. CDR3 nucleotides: TGTGCCAGCGCGAGTGGGGGCAGCTATGGCTACACCTTC. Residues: CASASGGSYGYTF. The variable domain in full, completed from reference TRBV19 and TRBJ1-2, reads DGGITQSPKYLFRKEGQNVTLSCEQNLNHDAMYWYRQDPGQGLRLIYYSQIVNDFQKGDIAEGYSVSREKKESFPLTVTSAQKNPTAFYLCASASGGSYGYTFGSGTRLTVV.

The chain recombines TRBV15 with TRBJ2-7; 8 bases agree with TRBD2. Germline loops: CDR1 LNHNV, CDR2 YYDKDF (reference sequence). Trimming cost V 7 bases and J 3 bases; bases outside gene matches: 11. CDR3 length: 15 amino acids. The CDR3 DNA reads TGTGCCACCAACACCCCGGGAGGGAAGAACTACGAGCAGTACTTC. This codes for CATNTPGGKNYEQYF.

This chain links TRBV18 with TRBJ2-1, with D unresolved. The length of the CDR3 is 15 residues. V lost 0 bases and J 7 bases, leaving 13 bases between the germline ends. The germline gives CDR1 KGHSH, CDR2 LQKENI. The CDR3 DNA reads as TGTGCCAGCTCACCACCACTGGGGTTAAGAAATGAGCAGTTCTTC. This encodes CASSPPLGLRNEQFF.

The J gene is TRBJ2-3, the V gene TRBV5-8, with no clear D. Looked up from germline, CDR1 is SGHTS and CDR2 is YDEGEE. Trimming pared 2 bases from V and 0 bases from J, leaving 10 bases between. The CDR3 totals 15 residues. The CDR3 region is CASSFSGSSTDTQYF. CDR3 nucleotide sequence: TGTGCCAGCAGCTTCTCCGGGTCTAGCACAGATACGCAGTATTTT.

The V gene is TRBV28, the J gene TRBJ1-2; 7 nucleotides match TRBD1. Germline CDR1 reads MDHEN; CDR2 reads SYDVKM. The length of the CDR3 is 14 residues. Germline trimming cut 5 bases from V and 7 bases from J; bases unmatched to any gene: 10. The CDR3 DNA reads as TGTGCCAGCAGTCCAGGGGGAGGGGATGGTGGCTACACCTTC. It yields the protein CASSPGGGDGGYTF.

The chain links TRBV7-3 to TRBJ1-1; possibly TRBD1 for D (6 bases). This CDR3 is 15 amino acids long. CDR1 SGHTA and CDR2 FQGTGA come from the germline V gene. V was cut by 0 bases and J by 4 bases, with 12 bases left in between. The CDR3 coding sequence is TGTGCCAGCAGCTTAACGGCCAGGGGAAGCACTGAAGCTTTCTTT. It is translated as CASSLTARGSTEAFF.

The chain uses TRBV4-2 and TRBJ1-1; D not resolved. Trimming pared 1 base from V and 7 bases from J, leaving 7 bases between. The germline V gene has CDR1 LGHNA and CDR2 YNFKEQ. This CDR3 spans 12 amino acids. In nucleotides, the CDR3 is TGTGCCAGCAGCCAAGGGCGTCTTGAAGCTTTCTTT. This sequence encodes CASSQGRLEAFF.

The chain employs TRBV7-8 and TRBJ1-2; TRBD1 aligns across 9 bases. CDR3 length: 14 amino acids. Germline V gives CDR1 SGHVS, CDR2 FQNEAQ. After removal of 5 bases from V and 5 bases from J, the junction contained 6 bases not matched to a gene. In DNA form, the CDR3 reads TGTGCCAGCAGCGCTACCGGGACAGGGTATGGCTACACCTTC. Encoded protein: CASSATGTGYGYTF.

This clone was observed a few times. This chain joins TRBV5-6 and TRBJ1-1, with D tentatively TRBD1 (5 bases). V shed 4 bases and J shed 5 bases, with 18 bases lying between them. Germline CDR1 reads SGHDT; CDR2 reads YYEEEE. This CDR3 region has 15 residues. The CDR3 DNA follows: TGTGCCAGCAGCACCCCCTCGTGGGGGGGTACTGAAGCTTTCTTT. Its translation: CASSTPSWGGTEAFF.

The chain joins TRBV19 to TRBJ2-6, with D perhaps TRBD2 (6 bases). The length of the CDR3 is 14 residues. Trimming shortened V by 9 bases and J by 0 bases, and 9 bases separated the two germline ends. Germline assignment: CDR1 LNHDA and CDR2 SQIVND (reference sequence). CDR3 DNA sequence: TGTGCCAGCGGGGGAGGCTCTGGGGCCAACGTCCTGACTTTC. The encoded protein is CASGGGSGANVLTF.

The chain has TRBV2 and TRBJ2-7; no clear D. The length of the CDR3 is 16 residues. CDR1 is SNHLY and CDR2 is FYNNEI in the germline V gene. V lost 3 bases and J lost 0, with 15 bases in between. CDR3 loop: CASSDRLEQSSYEQYF. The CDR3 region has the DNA TGTGCCAGCAGTGATAGGTTGGAACAGAGCTCCTACGAGCAGTACTTC.

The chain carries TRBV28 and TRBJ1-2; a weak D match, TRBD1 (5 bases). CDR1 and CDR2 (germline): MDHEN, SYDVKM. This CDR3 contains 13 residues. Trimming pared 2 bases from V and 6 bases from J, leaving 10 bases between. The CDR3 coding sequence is TGTGCCAGCAGTTTACCAGGGTTGAATGGCTACACCTTC. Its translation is CASSLPGLNGYTF.

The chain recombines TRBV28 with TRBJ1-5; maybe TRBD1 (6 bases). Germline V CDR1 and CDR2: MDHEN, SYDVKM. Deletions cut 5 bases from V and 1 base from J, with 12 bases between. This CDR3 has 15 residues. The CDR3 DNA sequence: TGTGCCAGCAGTAGGAGACAGGTGAGCAATCAGCCCCAGCATTTT. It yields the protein CASSRRQVSNQPQHF. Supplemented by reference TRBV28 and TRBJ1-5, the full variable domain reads DVKVTQSSRYLVKRTGEKVFLECVQDMDHENMFWYRQDPGLGLRLIYFSYDVKMKEKGDIPEGYSVSREKKERFSLILESASTNQTSMYLCASSRRQVSNQPQHFGDGTRLSIL.

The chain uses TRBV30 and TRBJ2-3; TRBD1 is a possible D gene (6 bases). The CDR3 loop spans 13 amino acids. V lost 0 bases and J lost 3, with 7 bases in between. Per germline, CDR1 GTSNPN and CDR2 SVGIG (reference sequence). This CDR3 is CAWSVTGTDTQYF. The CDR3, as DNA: TGTGCCTGGAGTGTAACAGGGACAGATACGCAGTATTTT. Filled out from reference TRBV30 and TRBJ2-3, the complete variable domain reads SQTIHQWPATLVQPVGSPLSLECTVEGTSNPNLYWYRQAAGRGLQLLFYSVGIGQISSEVPQNLSASRPQDRQFILSSKKLLLSDSGFYLCAWSVTGTDTQYFGPGTRLTVL.